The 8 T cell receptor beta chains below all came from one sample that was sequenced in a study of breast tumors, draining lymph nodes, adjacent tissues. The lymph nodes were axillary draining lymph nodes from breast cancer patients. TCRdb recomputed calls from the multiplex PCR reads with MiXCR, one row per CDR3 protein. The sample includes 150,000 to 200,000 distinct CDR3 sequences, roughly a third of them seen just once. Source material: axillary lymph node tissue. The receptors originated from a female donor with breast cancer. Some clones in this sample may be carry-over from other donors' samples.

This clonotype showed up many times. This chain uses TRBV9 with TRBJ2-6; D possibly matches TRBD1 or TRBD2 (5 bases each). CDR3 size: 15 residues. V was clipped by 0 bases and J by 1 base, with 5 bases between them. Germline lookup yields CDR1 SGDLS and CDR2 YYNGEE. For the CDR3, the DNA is TGTGCCAGCAGCGTAGGGGGGTCTGGGGCCAACGTCCTGACTTTC. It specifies CASSVGGSGANVLTF.

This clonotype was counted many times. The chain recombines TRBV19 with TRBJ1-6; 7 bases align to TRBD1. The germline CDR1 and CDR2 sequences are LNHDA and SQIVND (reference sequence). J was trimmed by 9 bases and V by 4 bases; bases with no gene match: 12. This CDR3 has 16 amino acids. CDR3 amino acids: CASSTIRGQVGSPLHF. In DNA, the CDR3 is TGTGCCAGTAGTACCATCAGAGGACAGGTCGGTTCACCCCTCCACTTT.

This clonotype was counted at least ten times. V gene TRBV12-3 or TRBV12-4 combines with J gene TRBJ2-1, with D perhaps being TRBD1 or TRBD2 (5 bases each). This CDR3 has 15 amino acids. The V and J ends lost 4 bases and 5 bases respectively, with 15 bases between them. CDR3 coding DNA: TGTGCCAGCAGTTCCATGGGACGTGCGGACAATGAGCAGTTCTTC. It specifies CASSSMGRADNEQFF.

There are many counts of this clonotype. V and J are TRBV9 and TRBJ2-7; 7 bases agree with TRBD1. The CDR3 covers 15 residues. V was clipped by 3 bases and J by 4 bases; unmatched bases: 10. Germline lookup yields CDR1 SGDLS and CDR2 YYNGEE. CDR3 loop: CASSAGRDRFYEQYF. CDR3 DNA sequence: TGTGCCAGCAGCGCCGGACGGGACAGATTTTACGAGCAGTACTTC.

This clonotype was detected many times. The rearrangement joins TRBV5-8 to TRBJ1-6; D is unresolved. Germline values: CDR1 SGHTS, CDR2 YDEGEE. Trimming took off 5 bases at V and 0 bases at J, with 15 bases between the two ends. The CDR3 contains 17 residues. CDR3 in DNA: TGTGCCAGCAGTATACTGCGCGAGAGCTCCTATAATTCACCCCTCCACTTT. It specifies CASSILRESSYNSPLHF.

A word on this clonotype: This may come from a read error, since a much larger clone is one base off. As DNA, the CDR3 is TGTGCCAGCAGTTTTACTAGCGGGAATTACAATGAGCAGTCCTTC. Its protein product is CASSFTSGNYNEQSF. The chain links TRBV12-3 or TRBV12-4 to TRBJ2-1, with 10 nucleotides matching TRBD2. The CDR3 runs to 15 residues.

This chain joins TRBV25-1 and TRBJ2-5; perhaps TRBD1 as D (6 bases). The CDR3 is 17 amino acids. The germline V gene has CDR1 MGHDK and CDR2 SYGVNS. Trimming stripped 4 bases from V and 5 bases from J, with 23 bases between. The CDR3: CASSASRVGAGGETQYF. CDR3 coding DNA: TGTGCCAGCAGTGCTTCTCGTGTGGGGGCTGGTGGCGAGACCCAGTACTTC.

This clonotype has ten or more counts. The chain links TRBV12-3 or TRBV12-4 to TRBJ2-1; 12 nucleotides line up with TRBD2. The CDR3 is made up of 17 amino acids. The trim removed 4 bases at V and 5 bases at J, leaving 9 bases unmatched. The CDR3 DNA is TGTGCCAGCAGTTATATGACTAGCGGGAGATTTAACAATGAGCAGTTCTTC. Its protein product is CASSYMTSGRFNNEQFF.